The T cell receptor beta chain under discussion was sequenced for a study of cytomegalovirus exposure and HLA in healthy donors. PCR amplification relied on 60 Vbeta primers (plus 13 Jbeta primers). The protocol was immunoSEQ multiplex PCR, while the TCRdb copy is restricted to in-frame clones and leaves out a portion. The sample consists of 150,000 to 200,000 clones, roughly 77% of them appearing once. General observations from the study: HLA alleles were associated with 15,000 to 20,000 TCR beta sequences in a later analysis at 0.05 false discovery rate. A classifier reportedly called cytomegalovirus status with high sensitivity and specificity. Several of the most significant clusters appeared, in a later analysis, to be linked to common viral pathogens. Most of the TCR beta V segments (in an earlier analysis) were productive either about 87% or about 30% of the time.

The CDR3 runs 13 residues. The trim removed 5 bases at V and 8 bases at J, leaving 8 bases unmatched. Germline loops: CDR1 MNHNS, CDR2 SASEGT. On this clone: Its antigen is unknown.

This TCR was sampled from a man between 40 and 49 years old in good health and CMV-seropositive. The sample taken for sequencing was PBMCs. The J gene is TRBJ1-2, the V gene TRBV6-1, with 7 bases lining up with TRBD1. The CDR3 sequence: CASSQQGMRGYTF. The CDR3, as DNA: TGTGCCAGCAGTCAACAGGGGATGCGGGGCTACACCTTC.